This is a list of T cell receptor beta chains from one sample in a study of blood T cell repertoires in COVID-19. Sequencing used immunoSEQ multiplex PCR; TCRdb keeps in-frame clones, though not all of them. This table has around 170,000 clones, more than 70% appearing once. The sample consisted of peripheral blood. The receptors were gathered from a man between 18 and 29 years old with active or convalescent COVID-19. The CDR3 runs from the conserved cysteine through the conserved F or W. A D gene is named only where the DNA matches it firmly. Part of the rows lack a size; the others show once, few, many or a class for expanded clones.

>TRBV15|NA|few|TRBJ1-6
CATSRDPGQMNSPLHF
>TRBV13|NA|NA|TRBJ1-2
CASSLGRSRGYTF
>TRBV15|NA|NA|TRBJ2-1
CATSPRAPGRISYNEQFF
>TRBV4-2|NA|NA|TRBJ1-1
CASSPLLNTEAFF
>TRBV2|NA|NA|TRBJ2-3
CASSEAGVSRWYF
>TRBV29-1|NA|NA|TRBJ1-5
CSVGAGVNQPQHF
>TRBV5-6|NA|once|TRBJ1-3
CASSLGGAGNTIYF
>TRBV6-5|NA|NA|TRBJ1-2
CASSYSQNYGYTF
>TRBV11-3|TRBD2|once|TRBJ2-5
CASSQSTSGGQETQYF
>TRBV3-1/TRBV3-2|NA|once|TRBJ1-5
CASSQSGREGQPQHF
>TRBV27|TRBD2|NA|TRBJ2-5
CASSLSGLAGLSQETQYF
>TRBV15|TRBD1|NA|TRBJ1-5
CATSRDRTGSYQPQHF
>TRBV7-9|TRBD1|NA|TRBJ2-2
CASSSRQGGIANTGELFF
>TRBV2|TRBD1|NA|TRBJ1-4
CASSHPTGDNEKLFF
>TRBV7-8|TRBD2|NA|TRBJ2-3
CASSLLGLAGGQDTQYF
>TRBV13|NA|NA|TRBJ1-4
CASSQGRGVEKLFF
>TRBV27|TRBD2|NA|TRBJ2-3
CASSGGAGKDRSQYF
>TRBV10-2|TRBD1|NA|TRBJ1-5
CASRDTGGGNQPQHF
>TRBV2|TRBD1|NA|TRBJ2-1
CASSETDRVSYNEQFF
>TRBV2|NA|once|TRBJ2-5
CASSEFSVQETQYF
>TRBV6-1|TRBD1|NA|TRBJ2-7
CASSSTGGEQYF
>TRBV6-4|TRBD1|NA|TRBJ1-2
CASRGRGIGYGYTF
>TRBV20-1|TRBD1|NA|TRBJ2-1
CSASAQGWEQFF
>TRBV7-9|NA|NA|TRBJ2-1
CASRDPTGPNEQFF
>TRBV7-2|TRBD1|NA|TRBJ2-1
CASSPDRGAYNEQFF
>TRBV11-1|TRBD1|NA|TRBJ2-5
CASSLGQMVETQYF
>TRBV9|TRBD2|NA|TRBJ2-7
CASSARGSGGTYEQYF
>TRBV29-1|TRBD2|NA|TRBJ2-2
CSVTSGRVSGELFF
>TRBV5-4|TRBD2|few|TRBJ2-7
CASSPPASGSNYEQYF
>TRBV18|NA|NA|TRBJ2-7
CASSPVGGEQYF
>TRBV10-1|TRBD1|NA|TRBJ2-2
CASSTGAGELFF
>TRBV18|TRBD1|NA|TRBJ2-2
CASSPGQGATGELFF
>TRBV7-6|NA|NA|TRBJ2-3
CASSPLTGVPLTDTQYF
>TRBV10-3|NA|few|TRBJ1-6
CAISEGQSLHF
>TRBV4-1|NA|NA|TRBJ2-2
CASSRFGANTGELFF
>TRBV7-2|NA|NA|TRBJ2-2
CASAAGAWTGELFF
>TRBV6-1|TRBD2|few|TRBJ2-1
CASSERVAGGKGNEQFF
>TRBV5-1|TRBD1|NA|TRBJ2-2
CASSLATGETGELFF
>TRBV6-1|NA|NA|TRBJ2-2
CASSATGTPSNTGELFF
>TRBV12-5|NA|NA|TRBJ2-3
CASGASKSRSPDSPPGYSTDTQYF
>TRBV7-9|TRBD1|NA|TRBJ1-5
CASSFLGQGGYNQPQHF
>TRBV19|NA|few|TRBJ1-1
CASSISQVVNTEAFF
>TRBV6-1|TRBD2|NA|TRBJ2-7
CASSEMGSGTSRSYEQYF
>TRBV28|TRBD2|few|TRBJ2-5
CASSPLAGGMETQYF
>TRBV11-3|NA|NA|TRBJ2-2
CASSFLGGANTGELFF
>TRBV19|NA|NA|TRBJ2-4
CASSIRRGRGNIQYF
>TRBV28|NA|NA|TRBJ1-5
CASSSRGNQPQHF
>TRBV15|TRBD2|NA|TRBJ2-4
CATSREPTSLKNIQYF
>TRBV7-2|TRBD2|NA|TRBJ2-3
CASSHLAGLTDTQYF
>TRBV5-1|TRBD1|NA|TRBJ1-3
CASSLDRGLGGNTIYF
>TRBV5-4|TRBD1|NA|TRBJ1-1
CASSLYRDRSNTEAFF
>TRBV11-2|NA|once|TRBJ2-2
CASSLGQPNTGELFF
>TRBV2|TRBD1|NA|TRBJ1-2
CASSPQTGTGHGYTF